Below are 14 T cell receptor beta chains sequenced from a single sample in a study of blood T cell repertoires in COVID-19. The table came from immunoSEQ multiplex PCR; TCRdb's copy has only in-frame clones and leaves some out. The sample includes hundreds of thousands of clones, around nine tenths of them seen just once. Sequenced: PBMCs or T cells enriched from blood (not recorded which). The receptors come from a woman aged 18-29 years who had recovered from COVID-19.

This clone occurred once. The V and J genes are TRBV18 and TRBJ1-1; 9 bases match TRBD1. This CDR3 comprises 14 residues. Looked up from germline, CDR1 is KGHSH and CDR2 is LQKENI. The J segment lost 4 bases and the V segment lost 4 bases, leaving 4 bases of the junction unmatched. The CDR3 DNA reads as TGTGCCAGCTCACAGACAGGGGGAACCACTGAAGCTTTCTTT. Its translation is CASSQTGGTTEAFF.

The chain combines TRBV9 with TRBJ2-5; the match to TRBD2 covers 7 bases. The trim removed 1 base at V and 4 bases at J, leaving 13 bases unmatched. Germline V gene data show CDR1 as SGDLS and CDR2 as YYNGEE. The CDR3 totals 17 residues. The CDR3 DNA follows: TGTGCCAGCAGCGTAAGCCCCTCCACGGGGGGTCCAGAGACCCAGTACTTC. This encodes CASSVSPSTGGPETQYF.

The chain combines TRBV7-2 with TRBJ1-1, with D perhaps matching TRBD1 (6 bases). Deletions cut 2 bases from V and 5 bases from J, with 12 bases between. CDR3 size: 14 residues. The germline CDR1 and CDR2 sequences are SGHTA and FQGNSA. The CDR3 region is CASSLSHQGTEAFF. The CDR3 DNA reads as TGTGCCAGCAGCTTAAGCCACCAGGGGACTGAAGCTTTCTTT.

Worth noting for this clone: This may stem from a read error, because a much larger clone lies one nucleotide away. This specimen includes other DNA sequences encoding the same CDR3. V and J are TRBV18 and TRBJ1-2, with D possibly TRBD1 on 5 matching bases. The germline V and J ends were trimmed by 3 bases and 6 bases, with 14 bases remaining between them. Per germline, CDR1 KGHSH and CDR2 LQKENI. This CDR3 region has 14 residues. This chain's CDR3 is CASSPRDYLDGYTF. Written as DNA, the CDR3 is TGTGCCAGCTCACCGAGGGACTATTTAGATGGCTACACCTTC.

The chain has TRBV2 and TRBJ2-2, with TRBD1 identical over 7 bases. Germline CDR1 is SNHLY and CDR2 is FYNNEI. There are 16 residues in the CDR3. V dropped 6 bases and J dropped 0; count of bases not matched to a gene: 7. CDR3 amino acids: CASRKTGSTNTGELFF. The DNA for the CDR3 is TGTGCCAGCAGGAAGACAGGGTCTACGAACACCGGGGAGCTGTTTTTT. The full variable domain, completed using reference TRBV2 and TRBJ2-2, is EPEVTQTPSHQVTQMGQEVILRCVPISNHLYFYWYRQILGQKVEFLVSFYNNEISEKSEIFDDQFSVERPDGSNFTLKIRSTKLEDSAMYFCASRKTGSTNTGELFFGEGSRLTVL.

CDR3 sequence reads: CASTGTLTYSNQPQHF. The DNA of the CDR3 is TGTGCGAGCACAGGGACCCTGACGTATAGCAATCAGCCCCAGCATTTT. This chain connects TRBV19 to TRBJ1-5, with a weak D call TRBD1 (6 bases). Germline V gene sequence: CDR1 LNHDA, CDR2 SQIVND (reference sequence). The CDR3 extends over 16 amino acids.

The gene calls are TRBV4-1 and TRBJ2-5; 8 nucleotides match TRBD1. The CDR3 extends over 18 amino acids. Germline V gives CDR1 MGHRA, CDR2 YSYEKL. The trim removed 2 bases at V and 5 bases at J, leaving 16 bases unmatched. This CDR3 is CASSQSPAPTGGEETQYF. The CDR3 nucleotides read TGCGCCAGCAGCCAATCTCCTGCCCCAACAGGGGGAGAGGAGACCCAGTACTTC.

V and J are TRBV7-9 and TRBJ2-1, with 8 bases matching TRBD2. The germline V gene encodes CDR1 SEHNR and CDR2 FQNEAQ (reference sequence). The CDR3 totals 14 residues. V lost 2 bases, J lost 10 bases, and 7 bases stayed unmatched. CDR3 DNA sequence: TGTGCCAGCAGCTTATTGTCAGCGGGAGACGAGCAGTTCTTC. Its translation is CASSLLSAGDEQFF.

This chain joins TRBV24-1 and TRBJ2-5, with 7 positions matching TRBD1. Germline lookup yields CDR1 KGHDR and CDR2 SFDVKD. This CDR3 has 15 residues. V dropped 0 bases and J dropped 0; count of bases not matched to a gene: 0. Here the CDR3 DNA reads TGTGCCACCAGTGATTTGGGACAGGACCAAGAGACCCAGTACTTC. It specifies CATSDLGQDQETQYF.

This rearrangement joins TRBV6-2 or TRBV6-3 to TRBJ2-1; no firm D call. The CDR3 has 15 residues. V lost 5 bases and J 6 bases, leaving 17 bases between the germline ends. The germline V gene has CDR1 MNHEY and CDR2 SVGEGT. The CDR3: CASSRVYLYGNEQFF. Here the CDR3 DNA reads TGTGCCAGCAGTCGTGTATACCTATATGGCAATGAGCAGTTCTTC.

The chain uses TRBV4-1 and TRBJ2-1; the match to TRBD1 covers 8 bases. Trimming at V came to 4 bases and at J to 2 bases, leaving 1 base not matched to a gene. There are 14 residues in the CDR3. The germline CDR1 and CDR2 sequences are MGHRA and YSYEKL. The CDR3 reads CASSPTGAYNEQFF. Written as DNA, the CDR3 is TGCGCCAGCAGCCCGACAGGGGCCTACAATGAGCAGTTCTTC.

The rearrangement uses TRBV6-4 and TRBJ1-2, with TRBD1 as a possible D gene (6 bases). The length of the CDR3 is 15 residues. V lost 4 bases and J 5 bases, leaving 17 bases between the germline ends. Per the germline V gene, CDR1 is MRHNA and CDR2 is SNTAGT. The CDR3 DNA sequence: TGTGCCAGCAGTGTTTCAGGGGACAAGGGATATGGCTACACCTTC. This sequence encodes CASSVSGDKGYGYTF.

V and J are TRBV9 and TRBJ2-1; D is uncertain. V was trimmed by 0 bases and J by 0 bases, leaving 10 bases between them. The CDR3 covers 16 residues. Germline V gene lookup returns CDR1 SGDLS and CDR2 YYNGEE. The CDR3 DNA reads TGTGCCAGCAGCGTAGGACAAGGCATCTCCTACAATGAGCAGTTCTTC. This translates into CASSVGQGISYNEQFF.

The CDR3 reads CASGLWGQGSNQPQHF. DNA for the CDR3: TGTGCTAGTGGTTTGTGGGGGCAGGGTAGCAATCAGCCCCAGCATTTT. The chain employs TRBV12-5 and TRBJ1-5, with D possibly matching TRBD1 (6 bases). The V end lost 2 bases, the J end lost 0 bases, and 11 bases lay between the germline ends. Germline V CDR1 and CDR2: LGHNT, FRNRAP. The CDR3 spans 16 residues.